This TCR beta chain was identified during a study of cytomegalovirus exposure and HLA in healthy donors listed by TCRdb under 2017. Regarding the study in general: A later analysis indicated that the 100 to 150 validation repertoires were generated on the platform also employed for the approximately 690 repertoires of the first cohort. The study was designed to test whether signatures of past pathogen exposure could be identified by cataloging public T cell receptors. A separate validation cohort of about 110 different subjects was used in addition to the roughly 670-subject first cohort. To predict cytomegalovirus infection status, the study combined high-throughput TCR immunosequencing, statistical association of individual TCRs with disease status, and machine learning. Overall results and qualifications from the work: Of the cluster scores, 90% to 95% were above 0 in a later analysis, which found that TCRs clustered in the first cohort also tended to co-occur in the 130 or so validation repertoires. All 120 or so repertoires were used to score co-occurrence in the validation cohort in a later analysis, because that analysis had no HLA typing for the cohort. It was suggested by the authors that the approach could potentially be generalized to other disease states and immunological phenotypes. Most TCR sequences were observed very rarely across donors, whereas some public TCRs were present in many individuals. The classifier was reported to diagnose cytomegalovirus status with high specificity and sensitivity in both the original and validation cohorts. A few of the identified cytomegalovirus-associated TCR beta chains were confirmed in vitro to be specific for cytomegalovirus antigens. In the study, some 160 TCR beta chains were listed as associated with cytomegalovirus.

On this clone itself: Its antigen is unknown. The input lacks base qualities; no much larger clone sits a single base away.

Donors formed part of the validation cohort, which comprised about 130 subjects and was distinct from the first cohort of 690 or so subjects. Libraries were constructed by the immunoSEQ multiplex PCR assay. The source study handled its data this way. A statistical classification framework was built for diagnosing cytomegalovirus status from the catalog of TCR beta chain sequences. TCRdb re-hosts the immuneACCESS table, in-frame sequences only. Its copies lack some clones; in the studies checked, an unresolved V gene accounts for under half of them, and the cause for the rest is not known. Clonal size and the V and J genes are those of that table, whereas D and trimming came from the DNA. The sample table records about 140,000 clones; around 85% of these occur just once. Together, the top ten hold under 3% of the sample. V lost 4 bases and J lost 3 bases; the stretch between them is 13 bases long. From cysteine to phenylalanine, the CDR3 is 16 amino acids long. Only CDR3 DNA is held: 48 bases, read in frame from base 1. Per the germline V gene (reference sequence), MNHEY is the CDR1 and SMNVEV is the CDR2.

This receptor was taken from a man between 18 and 35 years old in good health and CMV-seronegative. The chain uses TRBV27 and TRBJ2-6; D gene: possibly TRBD1, on 5 matching bases. Sequenced: PBMCs. The CDR3: CASSSPGADGANVLTF. The sequenced DNA is TGTGCCAGCAGTTCCCCTGGGGCGGATGGGGCCAACGTCCTGACTTTC.